This T cell receptor beta chain appears in the sequencing data of a study of blood T cell repertoires in COVID-19 (dated by TCRdb to about 2020). Broadly, across the study: Samples from collaborators originated in the United States, Italy and Spain and spanned both the acute and convalescent phases of COVID-19. A freely available public database, intended as a resource for researchers studying the immune response to SARS-CoV-2, is where the repertoires were released. Where available, HLA class I and class II types were obtained from metadata supplied by the sample provider rather than from assay-based typing. Deeply sampled blood TCRbeta repertoires from subjects exposed to, actively infected with, or recovered from COVID-19 were included in the dataset. The material from the prospective study consisted of cDNA or gDNA derived from T cells, B-cell-depleted T cells, or PBMCs. The samples were drawn from two sources: the first 160 participants of the ongoing ImmuneRACE study, and fewer than 1,500 subjects contributed by 6 global collaborators. Sample metadata almost always included a de-identified subject ID, COVID-19 status, age in years and sex.

The study at large found these results: Clinical and demographic metadata were provided uncurated, with the amount varying by source and participant.

The immunoSEQ Assay, a bias-controlled multiplex PCR, was used to amplify TCRbeta CDR3 regions from genomic DNA. From the authors' description of their analysis: Nucleated cell counts per sample were estimated from amplification of reference gene primers within the assay. Sequence reads were collapsed and filtered to measure the absolute abundance of every unique TCRbeta CDR3 rearrangement. For each sample, productive Simpson clonality was calculated by taking the square root of Simpson's diversity index across productive rearrangements. TCRdb retrieved this table from immuneACCESS and kept in-frame rearrangements only. Not all clones are present; in checked studies, unresolved V genes account for under half, and no reason is known for the remainder. The DNA gave D and trimming, while V, J and clone size come from that table. For this sample the table gives 300,000 to 500,000 clones, of which roughly 88% were detected only once. Clones ranked in the top ten supply approximately 2% of the sample.

Participants in the prospective study were enrolled through a virtual design, were aged about 18 to 100 years, and lived in under 25 United States geographic areas. Cohort assignment in the prospective study relied on participant-reported clinical history from a screening survey and a study questionnaire. In the prospective study, whole blood, serum and a nasopharyngeal or oropharyngeal swab were collected from each participant by mobile phlebotomists. Over a roughly 2-month period, participants in the prospective study had the option of providing additional blood draws and questionnaires. Blood samples from the prospective study were shipped frozen or at room temperature prior to DNA extraction. The V and J ends are trimmed by 2 bases and 4 bases, leaving 11 bases between them. Spanning cysteine to phenylalanine, the CDR3 consists of 14 amino acids. The CDR3 DNA has 42 bases and is translated from base 1. For CDR1 and CDR2, the germline V gene lists SQVTM and ANQGSEA.

Points on this clone: Its antigen has not been determined. Nothing much larger sits one base from this clone, and base qualities are not available.

Material: PBMCs or T cells enriched from blood (not recorded which). The clonotype was recovered from a woman in her 40s with acute COVID-19. The chain is assembled from TRBV29-1 and TRBJ1-4; the D segment could be TRBD1, given 6 matching bases. The nucleotides read TGCAGCGTTGAAAGTATCAGGGGTAATGAAAAACTGTTTTTT. Translated, this gives CSVESIRGNEKLFF. Reference TRBV29-1 and TRBJ1-4 proteins supply the regions before and after the CDR3; the full variable domain is: SAVISQKPSRDICQRGTSLTIQCQVDSQVTMMFWYRQQPGQSLTLIATANQGSEATYESGFVIDKFPISRPNLTFSTLTVSNMSPEDSSIYLCSVESIRGNEKLFFGSGTQLSVL.